These 16 T cell receptor beta chains came from one sample sequenced in a study of Tregs in tolerant kidney transplant recipients. TCRdb's copy holds only in-frame clones and misses some; the assay was immunoSEQ multiplex PCR. The data hold tens of thousands of clones, with 80% to 95% observed a single time. Recipients received nonmyeloablative bone marrow transplants from related graft donors, with transient mixed chimerism. The sample in question was CD4+ T cells from blood (PBMCs), obtained 12 months after the transplant. These receptor sequences come from a human patient who received a combined kidney and bone marrow transplant. Part of the T cell pool may stem from the graft donor.

The chain links TRBV9 to TRBJ2-5, with D perhaps matching TRBD2 (6 bases). This CDR3 has 17 amino acids. CDR1 is SGDLS and CDR2 is YYNGEE in the germline V gene. Between the trimmed V and J ends, which lost 0 bases and 4 bases, there was a span of 19 bases. CDR3 DNA: TGTGCCAGCAGCGTAGGAGGCGTGGGGGGTCAATTAGAGACCCAGTACTTC. It yields the protein CASSVGGVGGQLETQYF.

The chain couples TRBV11-3 to TRBJ2-1, with D unclear. Deletions cut 2 bases from V and 5 bases from J, with 4 bases between. Per the germline V gene, CDR1 is SGHNT and CDR2 is YENEEA. CDR3 length equals 12 residues. The CDR3 loop reads CASSLSHNEQFF. The CDR3 nucleotides read TGTGCCAGCAGCTTAAGCCACAATGAGCAGTTCTTC.

This clone was picked up one time. The chain carries TRBV5-1 and TRBJ2-7; TRBD1 agrees at 7 bases. The CDR3 consists of 13 residues. J was trimmed by 4 bases and V by 0 bases; bases with no gene match: 1. Looked up from germline, CDR1 is SGHRS and CDR2 is YFSETQ. The CDR3 nucleotides read TGCGCCAGCAGCTTGGGGACAGGTTACGAGCAGTACTTC. This encodes CASSLGTGYEQYF.

This clone is a singleton in its sample. The chain links TRBV18 to TRBJ2-3; no firm D call. The ends were cut back, 0 bases at V and 0 bases at J, with 10 bases in the middle. The CDR3 is made up of 16 amino acids. Germline V gives CDR1 KGHSH, CDR2 LQKENI. CDR3 coding DNA: TGTGCCAGCTCACCACCGGGCTCCCCTAGCACAGATACGCAGTATTTT. Translation: CASSPPGSPSTDTQYF.

CDR3 nucleotide sequence: TGTGCCATCAAAGGACAGGGGTTCGGCTACGAGCAGTACTTC. It specifies CAIKGQGFGYEQYF. This rearrangement joins TRBV10-3 to TRBJ2-7; 9 nucleotides line up with TRBD1. V was pared by 7 bases and J by 3 bases, with 7 bases of the junction left unmatched. The CDR3 is made up of 14 amino acids. Germline CDR1 reads ENHRY; CDR2 reads SYGVKD.

This chain joins TRBV4-1 and TRBJ2-7; 7 bases fit TRBD1. This CDR3 has 15 amino acids. Germline V CDR1 and CDR2: MGHRA, YSYEKL. The J segment lost 1 base and the V segment lost 2 bases, leaving 5 bases of the junction unmatched. The CDR3 DNA reads as TGCGCCAGCAGCCAACCAAGCAGGGGGTCCTACGAGCAGTACTTC. Translation gives CASSQPSRGSYEQYF.

V gene TRBV2 combines with J gene TRBJ1-5; D unresolved. Deletions cut 5 bases from V and 9 bases from J, with 11 bases between. Germline CDR1 reads SNHLY; CDR2 reads FYNNEI. The CDR3 sequence is 12 residues long. CDR3 in DNA: TGTGCCAGCAGTTTGCGAATCGTGCCCCAGCATTTT. It codes for CASSLRIVPQHF.

The genes are TRBV4-1 and TRBJ2-1, with 10 positions matching TRBD2. J gave up 6 bases and V 0 bases, and 5 bases lay outside the gene matches. This CDR3 has 16 amino acids. Per germline, CDR1 MGHRA and CDR2 YSYEKL. The CDR3 nucleotides read TGCGCCAGCAGCCAAGATCCTAGCGGGGGTTTCAATGAGCAGTTCTTC. Translating it yields CASSQDPSGGFNEQFF.

V and J are TRBV5-4 and TRBJ2-5, with D possibly matching TRBD2 (6 bases). The CDR3 consists of 14 residues. Germline V gene data show CDR1 as SGHNT and CDR2 as YYREEE (reference sequence). V lost 1 base and J lost 5, with 12 bases in between. The CDR3 region is CASSLMGGRETQYF. The CDR3 DNA is TGTGCCAGCAGCTTGATGGGAGGCCGGGAGACCCAGTACTTC. Filled out from reference TRBV5-4 and TRBJ2-5, the complete variable domain reads ETGVTQSPTHLIKTRGQQVTLRCSSQSGHNTVSWYQQALGQGPQFIFQYYREEENGRGNFPPRFSGLQFPNYSSELNVNALELDDSALYLCASSLMGGRETQYFGPGTRLLVL.

The chain has TRBV12-2 and TRBJ2-3; the table gives TRBD2 as D, unverified against the DNA. TRBV12-2 counts as a pseudogene. This CDR3 has 16 residues. The CDR3 protein is CASRRHPGTSTDTQYF. Here the CDR3 DNA reads TGTGCAAGTCGCCGGCATCCCGGGACTAGCACAGATACGCAGTATTTT.

This rearrangement joins TRBV11-2 to TRBJ2-3; TRBD1 matches 7 bases. In germline, CDR1 is SGHAT, CDR2 FQNNGV. This CDR3 is 17 amino acids long. J lost 12 bases, V lost 7 bases, and 25 bases had no gene match. The CDR3: CASTKGAGTGDPGSQYF. DNA of the CDR3: TGTGCCAGCACCAAGGGGGCCGGTACAGGGGACCCGGGGTCCCAGTATTTT.

This clone was seen just once. The sample has other DNA sequences that encode this CDR3 too. V and J are TRBV2 and TRBJ1-6, with D perhaps matching TRBD1 (6 bases). The CDR3 has 12 amino acids. Trimming cost V 8 bases and J 4 bases, with 6 bases left between them. Looked up from germline, CDR1 is SNHLY and CDR2 is FYNNEI. The CDR3 here is CASQGYNSPLHF. The CDR3 DNA reads TGTGCCAGCCAGGGGTATAATTCACCCCTCCACTTT.

The genes are TRBV5-4 and TRBJ2-1; the D gene is possibly TRBD1 (6 bases). Looked up from germline, CDR1 is SGHNT and CDR2 is YYREEE (reference sequence). This CDR3 comprises 14 residues. Trimming removed 4 bases from V and 0 bases from J, with 8 bases in between. CDR3 coding DNA: TGTGCCAGCAGCACAGGGACCTCCTACAATGAGCAGTTCTTC. Its translation is CASSTGTSYNEQFF. The complete variable domain, with remaining parts taken from reference TRBV5-4 and TRBJ2-1, reads ETGVTQSPTHLIKTRGQQVTLRCSSQSGHNTVSWYQQALGQGPQFIFQYYREEENGRGNFPPRFSGLQFPNYSSELNVNALELDDSALYLCASSTGTSYNEQFFGPGTRLTVL.

This clone was detected once. The genes are TRBV9 and TRBJ2-7, with D tentatively TRBD1 (7 bases). Germline V CDR1 and CDR2: SGDLS, YYNGEE. Deletions cut 3 bases from V and 0 bases from J, with 16 bases between. This CDR3 has 16 amino acids. In DNA, the CDR3 is TGTGCCAGCAGCGGGAGGGACAGCGAGAGCTCCTACGAGCAGTACTTC. Protein: CASSGRDSESSYEQYF.

CDR3 nucleotide sequence: TGCGCCAGCAGCCCTTGGGGGGTCGGCTATGGCTACACCTTC. Protein product: CASSPWGVGYGYTF. The rearrangement joins TRBV4-1 to TRBJ1-2, with a possible D match to TRBD1 (5 bases). The length of the CDR3 is 14 residues. Trimming left V 4 bases short and J 4 bases short, with 13 bases between. Per germline, CDR1 MGHRA and CDR2 YSYEKL.

The V gene is TRBV18, the J gene TRBJ2-3; TRBD1 aligns across 7 bases. This CDR3 region has 16 residues. The V gene's germline CDR1 is KGHSH and CDR2 LQKENI. Losses at the gene ends were 2 bases for V and 1 base for J; bases not matched to a gene: 6. The CDR3 coding sequence is TGTGCCAGCTCACCAGTCTCTACAGGGGGCACAGATACGCAGTATTTT. This sequence encodes CASSPVSTGGTDTQYF.